This T cell receptor (beta chain) originates from a study of blood T cell repertoires in COVID-19. As for the study in general: The United States, Italy and Spain provided the acute and convalescent COVID-19 samples. The cDNA or gDNA used as material had been derived from T cells, B-cell-depleted T cells, or PBMCs.

In the original processing: Reference gene primers were amplified, and this amplification served to estimate nucleated cell counts. Repertoires were generated with immunoSEQ multiplex PCR, while TCRdb's copy carries only in-frame clones and drops some. That table furnishes V, J and clone size, whereas the DNA furnished D and trimming. The data hold over 200,000 clones, with around nine tenths observed a single time. This receptor was obtained from an older woman with acute or convalescent COVID-19. Source material: peripheral blood.

Here the CDR3 reads CASSPKAGLQETQYF. The CDR3 coding sequence is TGTGCCAGCAGTCCGAAAGCGGGGCTCCAAGAGACCCAGTACTTC. The V gene is TRBV28, the J gene TRBJ2-5; 7 positions match TRBD2. Germline V CDR1 and CDR2: MDHEN, SYDVKM. The CDR3 spans 15 residues. The trim removed 5 bases at V and 1 base at J, leaving 7 bases unmatched.